These 23 T cell receptor beta chains were sequenced from one sample in a study of blood T cell repertoires in COVID-19. The repertoire was sequenced with immunoSEQ multiplex PCR; TCRdb's copy has only in-frame clones and lacks some. The sample lists around 300,000 clones; about 90% were seen once. Sequencing was done on a sample of peripheral blood. The receptors come from a woman between 35 and 50 years old with COVID-19, enrolled during active disease.

The genes are TRBV5-4 and TRBJ2-3; TRBD1 might be the D (6 bases). The CDR3 spans 13 residues. Between the trimmed V and J ends, which lost 2 bases and 6 bases, there was a span of 10 bases. CDR1 SGHNT and CDR2 YYREEE come from the germline V gene (reference sequence). CDR3 residues: CASSFPGEDTQYF. The CDR3 DNA follows: TGTGCCAGCAGCTTCCCAGGGGAGGATACGCAGTATTTT.

J is TRBJ2-3 and V is TRBV19; D gene unclear. The CDR3 spans 18 residues. Germline CDR1 and CDR2: LNHDA and SQIVND (reference sequence). Trimming removed 5 bases from V and 0 bases from J, with 21 bases in between. The CDR3 nucleotides read TGTGCCAGTAGTGTCCTCACACCTGCGGTGGCTAGCACAGATACGCAGTATTTT. The encoded protein is CASSVLTPAVASTDTQYF.

The chain combines TRBV10-3 with TRBJ1-1; D is possibly TRBD1 (5 bases). The germline V gene encodes CDR1 ENHRY and CDR2 SYGVKD. CDR3 size: 12 residues. V was shortened by 3 bases and J by 6 bases, with 8 bases between the two germline ends. CDR3 nucleotide sequence: TGTGCCATCAGTGAAAGGGGTGCTGAAGCTTTCTTT. It encodes CAISERGAEAFF.

The chain joins TRBV14 to TRBJ1-1, with 7 nucleotides matching TRBD1. V was pared by 6 bases and J by 1 base, with 5 bases of the junction left unmatched. The CDR3 consists of 14 residues. Germline-derived CDR1 and CDR2 are SGHDN and FVKESK. Here the CDR3 reads CASRVGTANTEAFF. CDR3 nucleotides: TGTGCCAGCAGAGTCGGGACAGCGAACACTGAAGCTTTCTTT.

In its sample, this clone was seen a few times. The V gene is TRBV6-1, the J gene TRBJ2-7; D is unclear. Germline assignment: CDR1 MNHNS and CDR2 SASEGT. V lost 2 bases, J lost 2 bases, and 13 bases lay in between. The CDR3 is made up of 15 amino acids. CDR3 residues: CASSELRVSTYEQYF. CDR3 DNA: TGTGCCAGCAGTGAACTTCGAGTGTCAACCTACGAGCAGTACTTC.

The chain couples TRBV5-1 to TRBJ1-4, with D perhaps matching TRBD1 (6 bases). CDR1 is SGHRS, CDR2 YFSETQ, per germline. The length of the CDR3 is 13 residues. Trimming pared 3 bases from V and 7 bases from J, leaving 10 bases between. CDR3 sequence reads: CASSSRGGEKLFF. The CDR3 DNA reads TGCGCCAGCAGCTCAAGAGGGGGTGAAAAACTGTTTTTT.

The chain is built from TRBV15 and TRBJ1-2, with 10 positions matching TRBD1. Per the germline V gene, CDR1 is LNHNV and CDR2 is YYDKDF (reference sequence). There are 16 residues in the CDR3. The V segment lost 0 bases and the J segment 7 bases; nucleotides outside the gene matches: 8. The chain's CDR3 is CATSRDLTGGAIGYTF. As DNA, the CDR3 is TGTGCCACCAGCAGAGATCTGACAGGGGGCGCAATTGGCTACACCTTC.

CDR3 coding DNA: TGTGCCAGCAGCCGTGGACGGGATTCCTATGGCTACACCTTC. It codes for CASSRGRDSYGYTF. The chain carries TRBV28 and TRBJ1-2; no firm D call. V was cut by 6 bases and J by 4 bases, with 15 bases left in between. CDR3 length: 14 residues. CDR1 and CDR2 from the germline V gene are MDHEN and SYDVKM.

This clone was recorded only once. J is TRBJ2-3 and V is TRBV2; maybe TRBD1 (6 bases). Looked up from germline, CDR1 is SNHLY and CDR2 is FYNNEI. Trimming pared 5 bases from V and 1 base from J, leaving 16 bases between. CDR3 length: 16 residues. CDR3 bases: TGTGCCAGCAGTTCTCAACTTACAGGGCGCACAGATACGCAGTATTTT. Translating it yields CASSSQLTGRTDTQYF.

At least ten counts were recorded for this clone. This chain links TRBV6-1 with TRBJ1-3; D call uncertain. The CDR3 runs 16 residues. Trimming took 0 bases from V and 0 from J, leaving 9 bases between them. Germline V gene data show CDR1 as MNHNS and CDR2 as SASEGT. DNA of the CDR3: TGTGCCAGCAGTGAAGCCTGGGCTGACTCTGGAAACACCATATATTTT. Protein product: CASSEAWADSGNTIYF.

This rearrangement joins TRBV6-2 or TRBV6-3 to TRBJ1-1; 9 bases are a match to TRBD1. V dropped 5 bases and J dropped 5; count of bases not matched to a gene: 9. This CDR3 spans 15 amino acids. Germline V gives CDR1 MNHEY, CDR2 SVGEGT. CDR3 sequence (DNA): TGTGCCAGCAGTAATCCGACAGGGGGGTGGACTGAAGCTTTCTTT. It translates to CASSNPTGGWTEAFF.

This chain links TRBV5-6 with TRBJ1-2, with D uncertain. CDR3 length: 15 residues. Germline lookup yields CDR1 SGHDT and CDR2 YYEEEE. Deletions cut 1 base from V and 2 bases from J, with 12 bases between. In nucleotides, the CDR3 is TGTGCCAGCAGCTTGAGAGGGCGGCCCAACTATGGCTACACCTTC. It codes for CASSLRGRPNYGYTF.

The chain combines TRBV2 with TRBJ2-7; weak D call: TRBD1 (6 bases). CDR1 is SNHLY, CDR2 FYNNEI, per germline. V gave up 4 bases and J gave up 6 bases, with 13 bases separating them. The CDR3 has 13 residues. CDR3 DNA: TGTGCCAGCAGTGTACAGGGCAACGGCGAGCAGTACTTC. Translation gives CASSVQGNGEQYF.

This sequence joins TRBV29-1 and TRBJ1-2; D not certain. Trimming stripped 3 bases from V and 8 bases from J, with 16 bases between. The germline gives CDR1 SQVTM, CDR2 ANQGSEA. This CDR3 region has 13 residues. The CDR3 protein is CSVEYPSSRGYTF. For the CDR3, the DNA is TGCAGCGTTGAGTATCCTTCCTCTCGGGGCTACACCTTC.

V gene TRBV27 combines with J gene TRBJ2-7; 8 bases agree with TRBD1. Germline assignment: CDR1 MNHEY and CDR2 SMNVEV (reference sequence). This CDR3 has 15 amino acids. The V segment lost 3 bases and the J segment 0 bases; nucleotides outside the gene matches: 4. The CDR3 sequence is CASSFGTGSSYEQYF. For the CDR3, the DNA is TGTGCCAGCAGTTTTGGGACAGGTAGCTCCTACGAGCAGTACTTC.

The chain joins TRBV7-2 to TRBJ2-1, with TRBD1 as a possible D gene (5 bases). Trimming took off 2 bases at V and 4 bases at J, with 12 bases between the two ends. The CDR3 totals 15 residues. Germline assignment: CDR1 SGHTA and CDR2 FQGNSA. The CDR3: CASSLMGLRYNEQFF. CDR3 DNA: TGTGCCAGCAGCTTAATGGGGCTGCGATACAATGAGCAGTTCTTC.

This clone was detected once. The chain joins TRBV6-4 to TRBJ1-1, with D perhaps matching TRBD1 (5 bases). The V and J ends lost 2 bases and 4 bases respectively, with 11 bases between them. The CDR3 length is 14 residues. Germline V gives CDR1 MRHNA, CDR2 SNTAGT. CDR3 DNA sequence: TGTGCCAGCAGTGACACAGGTTTCGGCACTGAAGCTTTCTTT. This codes for CASSDTGFGTEAFF.

V and J are TRBV5-1 and TRBJ2-5, with 8 bases lining up with TRBD1. Germline assignment: CDR1 SGHRS and CDR2 YFSETQ. V lost 4 bases and J lost 0; bases outside the gene matches: 5. The CDR3 spans 15 residues. CDR3 region: CASSLMTGDQETQYF. The CDR3 DNA follows: TGCGCCAGCAGCCTTATGACAGGGGACCAAGAGACCCAGTACTTC.

This chain links TRBV27 with TRBJ1-3; weak D call: TRBD1 (6 bases). In germline, CDR1 is MNHEY, CDR2 SMNVEV (reference sequence). This CDR3 comprises 15 residues. V was trimmed by 5 bases and J by 2 bases, leaving 13 bases between them. The CDR3 nucleotides are TGTGCCAGCAGTGAGAGGGGGAAACCTGGAAACACCATATATTTT. It is translated as CASSERGKPGNTIYF.

This clone was observed a few times. Its ends do not fully match the called genes, so a read error is possible. The V gene is TRBV7-7, the J gene TRBJ2-7; no definite D call. Germline V lookup: CDR1 SSHAT, CDR2 FNYEAQ (reference sequence). The CDR3 is 11 amino acids. CDR3 region: CASSPSHEQYF. The CDR3 DNA reads TGTGCTAGCAGCCCCTCTCACGAGCAGTACTTC.

The V and J genes are TRBV25-1 and TRBJ1-1; D possibly corresponds to TRBD1 (5 bases). CDR1 and CDR2 from the germline V gene are MGHDK and SYGVNS. The V and J ends lost 8 bases and 0 bases respectively, with 16 bases between them. The CDR3 sequence is 15 residues long. CDR3 amino acids: CASSPVGGVNTEAFF. DNA of the CDR3: TGTGCCAGCTCCCCGGTCGGGGGTGTGAACACTGAAGCTTTCTTT.

There are a few counts of this clone. The chain uses TRBV7-9 and TRBJ1-2; no reliable D call. Per germline, CDR1 SEHNR and CDR2 FQNEAQ (reference sequence). CDR3 length: 15 residues. V was pared by 5 bases and J by 6 bases, with 19 bases between. Here the CDR3 reads CASSPNLGLHHGYTF. In DNA form, the CDR3 reads TGTGCCAGCAGCCCAAATCTGGGCCTCCACCATGGCTACACCTTC. The whole variable domain, remainder taken from reference TRBV7-9 and TRBJ1-2, is DTGVSQNPRHKITKRGQNVTFRCDPISEHNRLYWYRQTLGQGPEFLTYFQNEAQLEKSRLLSDRFSAERPKGSFSTLEIQRTEQGDSAMYLCASSPNLGLHHGYTFGSGTRLTVV.

The CDR3 spells CASSRRDINTEAFF. DNA of the CDR3: TGTGCCAGCAGTCGCCGGGACATTAACACTGAAGCTTTCTTT. The V gene is TRBV28, the J gene TRBJ1-1, with D maybe TRBD1 (6 bases). The V and J ends lost 5 bases and 2 bases respectively, with 12 bases between them. CDR1 and CDR2 (germline): MDHEN, SYDVKM. CDR3 length: 14 residues.